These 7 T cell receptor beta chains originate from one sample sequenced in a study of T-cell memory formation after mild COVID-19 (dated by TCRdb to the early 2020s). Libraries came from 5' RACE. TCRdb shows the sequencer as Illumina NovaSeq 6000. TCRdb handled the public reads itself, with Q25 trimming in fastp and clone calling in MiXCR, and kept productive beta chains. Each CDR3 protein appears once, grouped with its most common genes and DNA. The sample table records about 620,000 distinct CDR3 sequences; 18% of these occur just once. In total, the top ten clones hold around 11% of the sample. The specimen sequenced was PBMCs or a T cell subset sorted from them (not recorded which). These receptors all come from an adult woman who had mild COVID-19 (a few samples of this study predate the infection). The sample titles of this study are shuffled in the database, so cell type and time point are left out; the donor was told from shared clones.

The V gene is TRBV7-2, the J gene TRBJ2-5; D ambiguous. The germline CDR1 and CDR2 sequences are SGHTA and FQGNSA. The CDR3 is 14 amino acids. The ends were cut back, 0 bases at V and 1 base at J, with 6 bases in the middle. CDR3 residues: CASSLAVTQETQYF. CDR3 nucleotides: TGTGCCAGCAGCTTAGCTGTGACCCAAGAGACCCAGTACTTC.

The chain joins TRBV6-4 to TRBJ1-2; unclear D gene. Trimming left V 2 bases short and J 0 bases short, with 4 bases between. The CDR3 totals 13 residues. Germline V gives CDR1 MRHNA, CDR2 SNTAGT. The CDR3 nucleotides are TGTGCCAGCAGTGACAGGGCTAACTATGGCTACACCTTC. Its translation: CASSDRANYGYTF.

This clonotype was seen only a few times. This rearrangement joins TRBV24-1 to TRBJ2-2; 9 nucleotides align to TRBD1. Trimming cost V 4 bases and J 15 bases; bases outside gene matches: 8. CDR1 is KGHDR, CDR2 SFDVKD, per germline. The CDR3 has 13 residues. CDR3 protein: CATSEYDRGALFF. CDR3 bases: TGTGCCACCAGTGAATACGACAGGGGGGCGTTGTTTTTT.

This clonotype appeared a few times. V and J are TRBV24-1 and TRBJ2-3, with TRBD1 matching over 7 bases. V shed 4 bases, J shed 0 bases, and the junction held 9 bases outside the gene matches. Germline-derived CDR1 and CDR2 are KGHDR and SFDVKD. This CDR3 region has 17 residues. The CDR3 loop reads CATSDPRQGGSTDTQYF. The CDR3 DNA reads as TGTGCCACCAGTGACCCTCGACAGGGCGGGAGCACAGATACGCAGTATTTT.

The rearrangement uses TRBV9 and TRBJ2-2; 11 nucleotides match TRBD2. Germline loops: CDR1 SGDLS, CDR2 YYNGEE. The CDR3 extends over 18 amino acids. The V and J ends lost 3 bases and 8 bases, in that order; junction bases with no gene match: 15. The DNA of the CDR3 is TGTGCCAGCAGCGCTGGTAGCGGGAGGGCCAAGGTCCAAGGGGAGCTGTTTTTT. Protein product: CASSAGSGRAKVQGELFF.

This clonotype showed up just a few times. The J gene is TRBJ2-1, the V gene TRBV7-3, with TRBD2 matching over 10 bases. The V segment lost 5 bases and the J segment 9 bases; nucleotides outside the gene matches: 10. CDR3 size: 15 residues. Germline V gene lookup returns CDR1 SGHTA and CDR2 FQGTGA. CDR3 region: CASSPGGTSDREQFF. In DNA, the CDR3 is TGTGCCAGCAGCCCGGGGGGGACTAGCGATCGTGAGCAGTTCTTC.

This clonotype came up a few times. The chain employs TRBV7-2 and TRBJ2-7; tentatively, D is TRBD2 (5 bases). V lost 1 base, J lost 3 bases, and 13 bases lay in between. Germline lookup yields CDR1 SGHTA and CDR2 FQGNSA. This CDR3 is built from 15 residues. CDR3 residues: CASSLGGAVSYEQYF. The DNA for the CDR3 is TGTGCCAGCAGCTTAGGGGGAGCAGTAAGCTACGAGCAGTACTTC.